This TCR beta chain comes out of a study of cytomegalovirus exposure and HLA in healthy donors. Regarding the study as a whole: The study designated 150 or so TCR beta chains cytomegalovirus-associated.

Trimming took off 2 bases at V and 6 bases at J, with 17 bases between the two ends. Germline V gene lookup returns CDR1 LNHNV and CDR2 YYDKDF (reference sequence). The CDR3 has 16 residues. Sequenced by immunoSEQ multiplex PCR; TCRdb stores in-frame clones only, minus some. The sample holds approximately 120,000 clones, approximately 94% seen once. Concerning this clone itself: Its antigen is currently unknown.

Material: PBMCs. This chain joins TRBV15 and TRBJ1-5; maybe TRBD1 (5 bases). The TCR was taken from a woman under 30 in good health and CMV-seronegative. The CDR3 DNA is TGTGCCACCAGCAGAACCGCGGGAGGGGCTGGTCAGCCCCAGCATTTT. Its translation: CATSRTAGGAGQPQHF.